Each of the 27 T cell receptor beta chains below was sequenced from the same sample in a study of beta chain features in type 1 diabetes (dated by TCRdb to the late 2010s). To prepare the library, the immunoSEQ multiplex PCR assay was applied. The High Capacity cDNA Reverse Transcription Kit was used to reverse transcribe all of the isolated RNA, meaning that expressed TCRB transcripts were what got sequenced. The immuneACCESS repertoire file appears here via TCRdb, limited to in-frame rearrangements. These files lack a portion of the clones; in checked studies, under half of the deficit traces to unresolved V genes, and the cause of the others is not known. Counted in this sample were 450,000 or so clones; about an eighth of them appeared once. The biggest ten clones account for less than 0.06% of the sample. The sequenced sample was naive CD4+ T cells from blood. This specimen's cell subset or site label, per the study, means: true naive CD4+ T cells. All receptors derive from a woman aged 18-35 years in good health.

The sample holds a few counts of this clone. V and J are TRBV20-1 and TRBJ2-5, with unresolved D. CDR1 and CDR2 from the germline V gene are DFQATT and SNEGSKA (reference sequence). The CDR3 loop spans 11 amino acids. CDR3 sequence (DNA): TGCAGCTCCGGGCGGCTGGAGACCCAGTACTTC. It yields the protein CSSGRLETQYF.

The V gene is TRBV4-2, the J gene TRBJ1-4; TRBD1 aligns across 7 bases. Germline V lookup: CDR1 LGHNA, CDR2 YNFKEQ. The CDR3 loop spans 13 amino acids. V lost 8 bases to trimming and J lost 3 bases; unmatched junction nucleotides: 3. The CDR3 DNA follows: TGTGCCAGCGAGGGGGCTGCTAATGAAAAACTGTTTTTT. It is translated as CASEGAANEKLFF.

The rearrangement links TRBV10-3 to TRBJ2-3; 7 bases are shared with TRBD1. The CDR3 sequence is 14 residues long. With 3 bases clipped from V and 3 bases from J, the junction kept 3 bases outside the gene matches. Germline V lookup: CDR1 ENHRY, CDR2 SYGVKD. As DNA, the CDR3 is TGTGCCATCAGTGAATCGGACAGGACAGATACGCAGTATTTT. It translates to CAISESDRTDTQYF.

This clone was seen a handful of times. The V and J genes are TRBV4-3 and TRBJ2-2, with a weak D call TRBD2 (6 bases). The CDR3 has 13 amino acids. V lost 0 bases to trimming and J lost 11 bases, with 10 bases between them. Germline V gives CDR1 LGHNA, CDR2 YSLEER. CDR3 nucleotide sequence: TGCGCCAGCAGCCAAGACGGGGGACTTGAGCTGTTTTTT. Its protein product is CASSQDGGLELFF.

The sample holds a few counts of this clone. This chain links TRBV6-5 with TRBJ2-7, with D uncertain. Looked up from germline, CDR1 is MNHEY and CDR2 is SVGAGI. The ends were cut back, 5 bases at V and 2 bases at J, with 16 bases in the middle. The CDR3 runs to 15 residues. The CDR3 loop reads CASSKSPRETYEQYV. In nucleotides, the CDR3 is TGTGCCAGCAGTAAGAGTCCCAGAGAGACCTACGAGCAGTACGTC.

The CDR3 sequence is CAWSLIAGDYNEQFF. Written as DNA, the CDR3 is TGTGCCTGGAGCCTCATAGCGGGAGATTACAATGAGCAGTTCTTC. The J gene is TRBJ2-1, the V gene TRBV30, with 9 bases identical to TRBD2. J gave up 4 bases and V 3 bases, and 7 bases lay outside the gene matches. The CDR3 length is 15 residues. From germline, CDR1 is GTSNPN and CDR2 SVGIG (reference sequence).

This clone was seen a handful of times. V and J are TRBV7-2 and TRBJ2-1; either TRBD1 or TRBD2 may supply D (5 bases each). The CDR3 is made up of 14 amino acids. From germline, CDR1 is SGHTA and CDR2 FQGNSA. V gave up 5 bases and J gave up 8 bases, with 16 bases separating them. The CDR3: CASSTGTVFHEQFF. The CDR3 coding sequence is TGTGCCAGCAGCACCGGGACCGTCTTTCATGAGCAGTTCTTC.

The chain is built from TRBV28 and TRBJ1-2; 7 positions agree with TRBD1. The CDR3 covers 15 residues. V dropped 2 bases and J dropped 7; count of bases not matched to a gene: 10. Germline V gives CDR1 MDHEN, CDR2 SYDVKM. The CDR3 DNA is TGTGCCAGCAGTTTAAGACAGGGATCCGCACCTGGCTACACCTTC. It encodes CASSLRQGSAPGYTF.

This clone has only a few counts. The gene calls are TRBV7-9 and TRBJ1-5; D gene uncertain. The CDR3 is 13 residues long. Germline assignment: CDR1 SEHNR and CDR2 FQNEAQ (reference sequence). Trimming left V 1 base short and J 6 bases short, with 7 bases between. The CDR3 coding sequence is TGTGCCAGCAGCTTAGAGGGTGCTCAGCCCCAGCATTTT. This sequence encodes CASSLEGAQPQHF.

The CDR3 here is CSVGGANYGYTF. CDR3 nucleotides: TGCAGCGTAGGGGGCGCGAACTATGGCTACACCTTC. The J gene is TRBJ1-2, the V gene TRBV29-1; TRBD1 matches at 7 bases. J gave up 2 bases and V 6 bases, and 3 bases lay outside the gene matches. The CDR3 is 12 residues long. CDR1 is SQVTM and CDR2 is ANQGSEA in the germline V gene.

This clone appeared a few times. V gene TRBV2 combines with J gene TRBJ2-1; the match to TRBD2 covers 10 bases. V trimming: 6 bases; J trimming: 0 bases; junction bases outside the gene matches: 2. Germline CDR1 reads SNHLY; CDR2 reads FYNNEI. The CDR3 covers 15 residues. The CDR3 loop is CASSASGSSYNEQFF. In DNA form, the CDR3 reads TGTGCCAGCAGCGCTAGCGGGAGCTCCTACAATGAGCAGTTCTTC.

This clone was seen a handful of times. V usage is TRBV19 and J usage is TRBJ2-7, with 9 bases matching TRBD2. V was clipped by 7 bases and J by 3 bases; unmatched bases: 4. This CDR3 contains 13 residues. The germline V gene encodes CDR1 LNHDA and CDR2 SQIVND (reference sequence). The CDR3 nucleotides are TGTGCCAGTACTAGGCGGGAGGGCTACGAGCAGTACTTC. This codes for CASTRREGYEQYF.

This clone was counted between two and nine times. The chain combines TRBV29-1 with TRBJ2-3; a weak D match, TRBD2 (6 bases). Germline CDR1 SQVTM, CDR2 ANQGSEA. The CDR3 has 13 residues. Trimming took off 8 bases at V and 6 bases at J, with 18 bases between the two ends. The CDR3 DNA follows: TGCAGCTCGCGGGACTCCTTGGGGGATACGCAGTATTTT. This encodes CSSRDSLGDTQYF.

The chain joins TRBV5-1 to TRBJ2-6; perhaps TRBD1 as D (6 bases). V was cut by 4 bases and J by 0 bases, with 14 bases left in between. Per germline, CDR1 SGHRS and CDR2 YFSETQ. This CDR3 contains 17 residues. CDR3 nucleotides: TGCGCCAGCAGCCCCGGGACATCTGTCTCTGGGGCCAACGTCCTGACTTTC. This gives the protein CASSPGTSVSGANVLTF.

This clone was observed a few times. The gene calls are TRBV2 and TRBJ2-1; D might be TRBD1 (5 bases). The CDR3 has 13 residues. The germline CDR1 and CDR2 sequences are SNHLY and FYNNEI. With 6 bases removed from V and 5 bases from J, the gap between germline ends came to 11 bases. CDR3 sequence: CASSPQVNNEQFF. The CDR3 bases are TGTGCCAGCAGCCCACAGGTGAACAATGAGCAGTTCTTC.

The rearrangement uses TRBV19 and TRBJ2-7, with 9 bases identical to TRBD2. Germline V CDR1 and CDR2: LNHDA, SQIVND (reference sequence). The CDR3 runs to 14 residues. V dropped 8 bases and J dropped 4; count of bases not matched to a gene: 9. In DNA form, the CDR3 reads TGTGCCAGTCGCCTTAGCGGGAGTGGGTACGAGCAGTACTTC. Residues: CASRLSGSGYEQYF.

The table lists this clone with a few counts. The junction departs from the called germline gene at one end, perhaps through a read error. This chain joins TRBV6-1 and TRBJ2-4, with 7 nucleotides matching TRBD2. The CDR3 is made up of 11 amino acids. Germline V gene sequence: CDR1 MNHNS, CDR2 SASEGT. The CDR3, as DNA: TGTGCCAGCAGTGGTGGGGGAGGGTCGAACTTC. Protein product: CASSGGGGSNF.

This chain joins TRBV7-9 and TRBJ1-1; no clear D gene. Germline assignment: CDR1 SEHNR and CDR2 FQNEAQ (reference sequence). V lost 1 base and J 1 base, leaving 4 bases between the germline ends. This CDR3 region has 13 residues. CDR3 in DNA: TGTGCCAGCAGCTTAGTCAAGAACACTGAAGCTTTCTTT. This gives the protein CASSLVKNTEAFF.

This clone was seen only a few times. The V gene is TRBV6-5, the J gene TRBJ1-6; 9 bases align to TRBD1. The CDR3 is 12 amino acids. V lost 6 bases and J lost 16; bases outside the gene matches: 7. CDR1 and CDR2 (germline): MNHEY, SVGAGI. The DNA of the CDR3 is TGTGCCAGCAGCCAGGGACAGGGCAGGCTCCACTTT. Translating gives CASSQGQGRLHF.

There are a few counts of this clone. V gene TRBV14 combines with J gene TRBJ1-6; 7 nucleotides agree with TRBD1. Germline V gene data show CDR1 as SGHDN and CDR2 as FVKESK. The CDR3 loop spans 16 amino acids. V was pared by 2 bases and J by 7 bases, with 8 bases of the junction left unmatched. The CDR3 coding sequence is TGTGCCAGCAGCCAAAGGACCGGGACAGTGAATTCACCCCTCCACTTT. It translates to CASSQRTGTVNSPLHF.

This clone was seen a few times. V is TRBV4-1 and J is TRBJ1-2, with no clear D. Germline assignment: CDR1 MGHRA and CDR2 YSYEKL. The CDR3 is 15 residues long. V was clipped by 1 base and J by 2 bases, with 11 bases between them. CDR3 nucleotide sequence: TGCGCCAGCAGCCAAGGGTCCGGCCCGAACTATGGCTACACCTTC. Residues: CASSQGSGPNYGYTF.

This clone was seen only a few times. The chain couples TRBV7-8 to TRBJ2-1; D not certain. The CDR3 is 14 residues long. V was trimmed by 2 bases and J by 0 bases, leaving 5 bases between them. The germline gives CDR1 SGHVS, CDR2 FQNEAQ. CDR3 sequence: CASSLRTSYNEQFF. The CDR3 DNA sequence: TGTGCCAGCAGCTTAAGGACCTCCTACAATGAGCAGTTCTTC.

This clone has a handful of counts. The chain has TRBV29-1 and TRBJ1-4, with D perhaps TRBD1 (6 bases). Germline V CDR1 and CDR2: SQVTM, ANQGSEA. Trimming cost V 7 bases and J 1 base, with 13 bases left between them. The CDR3 has 14 amino acids. The CDR3 DNA reads as TGCAGCGCACTCCCACAGGGAACTAATGAAAAACTGTTTTTT. Translating gives CSALPQGTNEKLFF.

This clone was seen a handful of times. The genes are TRBV5-1 and TRBJ2-5; 8 nucleotides line up with TRBD2. Trimming took 0 bases from V and 2 from J; bases not matched to a gene: 6. The CDR3 is 16 amino acids. The germline V gene encodes CDR1 SGHRS and CDR2 YFSETQ. This CDR3 is CASSLAGRGPQETQYF. DNA of the CDR3: TGCGCCAGCAGCTTGGCCGGGAGGGGCCCTCAAGAGACCCAGTACTTC.

Notes on this clone: The junction departs from germline at one end; a sequencing error may be responsible. The V call is TRBV30, the J call TRBJ1-2; D may be TRBD1 (6 bases). Looked up from germline, CDR1 is GTSNPN and CDR2 is SVGIG (reference sequence). The CDR3 has 16 amino acids. In nucleotides, the CDR3 is TGTGCCGGGAGTGCCACCACAGGGCGGCTCAGCTATGGCTACACCTTC. It is translated as CAGSATTGRLSYGYTF.

This clone was counted between two and nine times. The rearrangement uses TRBV2 and TRBJ2-5, with 11 bases that match TRBD2. This CDR3 region has 15 residues. Per germline, CDR1 SNHLY and CDR2 FYNNEI. V trimming: 5 bases; J trimming: 2 bases; junction bases outside the gene matches: 4. CDR3 nucleotides: TGTGCCAGCAGTATTACTAGCGGGGGACAAGAGACCCAGTACTTC. Its protein product is CASSITSGGQETQYF.

The CDR3 reads CASSQVRGRRASGYEQYF. The DNA of the CDR3 is TGTGCCAGCAGCCAAGTAAGGGGGAGGCGAGCTAGCGGCTACGAGCAGTACTTC. The V call is TRBV14, the J call TRBJ2-7, with D tentatively TRBD2 (7 bases). This CDR3 has 18 amino acids. CDR1 is SGHDN and CDR2 is FVKESK in the germline V gene. V was trimmed by 1 base and J by 3 bases, leaving 22 bases between them.